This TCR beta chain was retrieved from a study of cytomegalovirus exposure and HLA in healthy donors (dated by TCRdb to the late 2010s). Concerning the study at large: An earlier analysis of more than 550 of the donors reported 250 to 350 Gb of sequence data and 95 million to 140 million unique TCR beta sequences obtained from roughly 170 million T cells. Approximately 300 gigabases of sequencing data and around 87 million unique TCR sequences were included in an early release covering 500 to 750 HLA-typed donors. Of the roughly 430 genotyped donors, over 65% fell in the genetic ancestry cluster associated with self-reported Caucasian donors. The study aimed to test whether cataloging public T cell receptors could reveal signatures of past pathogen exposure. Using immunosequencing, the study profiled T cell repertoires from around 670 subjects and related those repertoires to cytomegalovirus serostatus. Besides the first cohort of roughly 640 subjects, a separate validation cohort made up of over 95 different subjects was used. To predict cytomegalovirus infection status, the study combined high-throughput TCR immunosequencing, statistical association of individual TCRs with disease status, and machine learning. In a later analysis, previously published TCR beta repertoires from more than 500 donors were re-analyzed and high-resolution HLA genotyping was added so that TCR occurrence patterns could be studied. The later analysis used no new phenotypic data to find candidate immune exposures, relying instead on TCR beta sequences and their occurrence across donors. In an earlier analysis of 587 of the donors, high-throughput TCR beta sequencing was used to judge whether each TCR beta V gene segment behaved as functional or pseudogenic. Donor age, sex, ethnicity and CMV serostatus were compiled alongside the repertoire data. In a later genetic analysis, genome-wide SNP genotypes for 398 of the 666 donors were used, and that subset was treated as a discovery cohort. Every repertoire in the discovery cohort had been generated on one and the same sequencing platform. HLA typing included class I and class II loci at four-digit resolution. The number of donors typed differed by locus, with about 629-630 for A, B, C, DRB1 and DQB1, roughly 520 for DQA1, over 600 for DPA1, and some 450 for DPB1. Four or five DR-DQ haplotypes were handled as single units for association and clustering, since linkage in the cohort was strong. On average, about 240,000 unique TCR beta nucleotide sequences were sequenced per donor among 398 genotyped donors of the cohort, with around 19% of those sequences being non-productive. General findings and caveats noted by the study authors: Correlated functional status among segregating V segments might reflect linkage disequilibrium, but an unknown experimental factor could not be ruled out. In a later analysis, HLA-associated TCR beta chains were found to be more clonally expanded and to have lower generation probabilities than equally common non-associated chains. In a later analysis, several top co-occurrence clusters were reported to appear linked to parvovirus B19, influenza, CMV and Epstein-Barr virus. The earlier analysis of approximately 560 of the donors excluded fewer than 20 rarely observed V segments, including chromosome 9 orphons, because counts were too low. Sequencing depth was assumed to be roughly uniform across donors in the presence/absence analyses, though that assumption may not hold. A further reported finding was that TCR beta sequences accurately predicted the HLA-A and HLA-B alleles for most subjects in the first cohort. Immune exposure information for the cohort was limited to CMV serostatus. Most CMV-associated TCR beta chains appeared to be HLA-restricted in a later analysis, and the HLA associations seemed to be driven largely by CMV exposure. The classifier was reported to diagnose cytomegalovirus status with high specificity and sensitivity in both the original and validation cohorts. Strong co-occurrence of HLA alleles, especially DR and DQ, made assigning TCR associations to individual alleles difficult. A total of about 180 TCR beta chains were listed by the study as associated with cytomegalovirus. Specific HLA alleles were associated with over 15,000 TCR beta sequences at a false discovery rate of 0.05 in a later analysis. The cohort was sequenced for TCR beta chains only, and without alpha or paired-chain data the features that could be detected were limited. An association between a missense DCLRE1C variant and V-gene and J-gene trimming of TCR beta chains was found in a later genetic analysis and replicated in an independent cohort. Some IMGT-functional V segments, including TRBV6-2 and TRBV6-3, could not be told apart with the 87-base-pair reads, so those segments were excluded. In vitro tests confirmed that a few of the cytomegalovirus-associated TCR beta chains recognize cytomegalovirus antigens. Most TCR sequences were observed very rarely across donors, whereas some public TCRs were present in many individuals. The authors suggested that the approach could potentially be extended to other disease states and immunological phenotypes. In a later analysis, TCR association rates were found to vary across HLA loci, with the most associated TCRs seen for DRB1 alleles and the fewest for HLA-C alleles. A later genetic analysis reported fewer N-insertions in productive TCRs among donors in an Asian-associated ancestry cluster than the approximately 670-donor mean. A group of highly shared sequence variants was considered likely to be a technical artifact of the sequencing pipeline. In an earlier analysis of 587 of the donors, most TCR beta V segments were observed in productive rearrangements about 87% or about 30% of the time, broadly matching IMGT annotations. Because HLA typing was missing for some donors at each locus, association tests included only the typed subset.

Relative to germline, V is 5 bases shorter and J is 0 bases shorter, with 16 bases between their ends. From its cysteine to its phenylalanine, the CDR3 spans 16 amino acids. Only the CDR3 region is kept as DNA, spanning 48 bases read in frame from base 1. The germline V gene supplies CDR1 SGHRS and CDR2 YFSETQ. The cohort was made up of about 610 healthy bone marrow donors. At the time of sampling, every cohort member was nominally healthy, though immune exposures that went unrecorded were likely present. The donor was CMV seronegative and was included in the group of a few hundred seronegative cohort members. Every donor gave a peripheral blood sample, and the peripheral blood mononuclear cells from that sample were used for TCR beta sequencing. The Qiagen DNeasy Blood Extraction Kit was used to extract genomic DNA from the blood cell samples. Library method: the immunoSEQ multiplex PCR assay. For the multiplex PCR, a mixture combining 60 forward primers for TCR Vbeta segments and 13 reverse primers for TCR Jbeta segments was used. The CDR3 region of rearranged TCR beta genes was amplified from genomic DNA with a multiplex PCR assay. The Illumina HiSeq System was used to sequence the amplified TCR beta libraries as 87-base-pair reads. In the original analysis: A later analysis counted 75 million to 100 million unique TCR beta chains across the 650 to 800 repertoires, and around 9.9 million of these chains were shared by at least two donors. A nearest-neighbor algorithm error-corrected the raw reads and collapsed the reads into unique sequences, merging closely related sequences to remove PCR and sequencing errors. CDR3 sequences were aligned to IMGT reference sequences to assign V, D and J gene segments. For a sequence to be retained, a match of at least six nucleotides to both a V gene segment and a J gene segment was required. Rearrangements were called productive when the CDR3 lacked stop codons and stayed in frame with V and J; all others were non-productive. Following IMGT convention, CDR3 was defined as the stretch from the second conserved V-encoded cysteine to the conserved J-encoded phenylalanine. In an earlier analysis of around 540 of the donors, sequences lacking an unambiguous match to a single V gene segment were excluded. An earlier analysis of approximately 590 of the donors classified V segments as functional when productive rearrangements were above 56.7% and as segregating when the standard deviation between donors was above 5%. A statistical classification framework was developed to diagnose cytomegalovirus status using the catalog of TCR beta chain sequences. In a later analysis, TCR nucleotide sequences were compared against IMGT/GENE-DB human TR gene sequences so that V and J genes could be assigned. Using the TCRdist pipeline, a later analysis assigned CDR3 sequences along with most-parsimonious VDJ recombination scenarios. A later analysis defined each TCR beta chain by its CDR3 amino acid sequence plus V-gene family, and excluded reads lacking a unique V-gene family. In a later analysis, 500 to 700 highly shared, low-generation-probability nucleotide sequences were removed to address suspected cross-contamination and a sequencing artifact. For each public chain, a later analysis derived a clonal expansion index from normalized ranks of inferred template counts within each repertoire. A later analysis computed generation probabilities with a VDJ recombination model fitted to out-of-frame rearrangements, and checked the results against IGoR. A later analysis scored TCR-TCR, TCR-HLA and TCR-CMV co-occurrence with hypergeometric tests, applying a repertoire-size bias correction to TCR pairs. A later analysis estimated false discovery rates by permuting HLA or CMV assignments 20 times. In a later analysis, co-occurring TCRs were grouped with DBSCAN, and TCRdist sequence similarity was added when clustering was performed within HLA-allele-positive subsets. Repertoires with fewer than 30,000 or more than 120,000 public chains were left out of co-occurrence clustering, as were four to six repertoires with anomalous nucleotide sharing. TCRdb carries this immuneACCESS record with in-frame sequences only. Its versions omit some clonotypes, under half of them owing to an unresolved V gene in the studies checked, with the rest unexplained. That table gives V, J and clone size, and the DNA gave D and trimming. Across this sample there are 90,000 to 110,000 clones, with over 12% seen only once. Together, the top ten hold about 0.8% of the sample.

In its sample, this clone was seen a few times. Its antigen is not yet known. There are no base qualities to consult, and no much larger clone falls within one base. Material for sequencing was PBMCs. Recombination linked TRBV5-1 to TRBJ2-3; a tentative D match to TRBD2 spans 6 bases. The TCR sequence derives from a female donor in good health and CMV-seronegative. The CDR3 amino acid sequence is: CASRTSWGGSTDTQYF. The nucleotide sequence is TGCGCCAGCAGGACGTCGTGGGGAGGTAGCACAGATACGCAGTATTTT.